These 4 T cell receptor beta chains were all obtained from the same sample, sequenced in a study of neurological immune-mediated disorders. One entry per CDR3 protein results from TCRdb running MiXCR on the 5' RACE reads. The repertoire consists of more than 100,000 distinct CDR3 sequences, with more than 10% occurring once and the leading ten covering about 3%. Documented time point: longitudinal time-point 3. Material: PBMCs. The receptor set was obtained from a female donor with HTLV-1-associated myelopathy (HAM/TSP).

This clonotype was counted at least ten times. The chain joins TRBV7-2 to TRBJ2-5, with 9 bases that match TRBD2. This CDR3 has 17 amino acids. Germline V gives CDR1 SGHTA, CDR2 FQGNSA. V trimming: 1 base; J trimming: 2 bases; junction bases outside the gene matches: 8. DNA for the CDR3: TGTGCCAGCAGCTTAGGTAGCGGGGGAACGCTGCAAGAGACCCAGTACTTC. Protein sequence: CASSLGSGGTLQETQYF.

This clonotype was seen repeatedly, ten times or more. CDR3 amino acids: CASSFSGGQGPNTEAFF. CDR3 sequence (DNA): TGTGCCAGCAGTTTTTCGGGGGGACAGGGGCCGAACACTGAAGCTTTCTTT. The rearrangement uses TRBV27 and TRBJ1-1; 10 bases are shared with TRBD1. This CDR3 has 17 residues. V dropped 3 bases and J dropped 1; count of bases not matched to a gene: 8. Germline loops: CDR1 MNHEY, CDR2 SMNVEV (reference sequence).

This clonotype has ten or more counts. V gene TRBV20-1 combines with J gene TRBJ1-4; D call uncertain. V dropped 0 bases and J dropped 10 bases, with 18 bases sitting between them. Germline V gives CDR1 DFQATT, CDR2 SNEGSKA (reference sequence). The length of the CDR3 is 15 residues. The DNA of the CDR3 is TGCAGTGCTAGAGATCCGCGCGTATCTCTAGGAAAACTGTTTTTT. Translating it yields CSARDPRVSLGKLFF.

This clonotype came up many times. V gene TRBV5-1 combines with J gene TRBJ2-7; 9 bases agree with TRBD2. Germline values: CDR1 SGHRS, CDR2 YFSETQ. V was pared by 4 bases and J by 4 bases, with 6 bases of the junction left unmatched. This CDR3 spans 14 amino acids. DNA for the CDR3: TGCGCCAGCAGCATTAGCGGGGGCCTGTACGAGCAGTACTTC. As protein: CASSISGGLYEQYF.